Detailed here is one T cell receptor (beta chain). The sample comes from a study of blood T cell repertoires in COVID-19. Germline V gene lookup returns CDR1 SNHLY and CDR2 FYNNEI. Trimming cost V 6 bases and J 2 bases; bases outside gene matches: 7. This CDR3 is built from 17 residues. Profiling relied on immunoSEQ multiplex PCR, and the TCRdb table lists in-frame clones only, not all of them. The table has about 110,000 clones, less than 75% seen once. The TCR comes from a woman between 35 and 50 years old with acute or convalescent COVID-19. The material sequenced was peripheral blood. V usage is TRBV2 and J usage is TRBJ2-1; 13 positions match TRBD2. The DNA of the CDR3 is TGTGCCAGCAGGCCTACTAGCGGGGGGGCCCCCTACAATGAGCAGTTCTTC. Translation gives CASRPTSGGAPYNEQFF.